This entry lists 32 T cell receptor beta chains sequenced from one sample in a study of blood T cell repertoires in COVID-19. Profiling relied on immunoSEQ multiplex PCR, and the TCRdb table lists in-frame clones only, not all of them. The sample holds 150,000 to 200,000 clones, just under 80% seen once. The sample was peripheral blood. These receptors all stem from a woman of 80 years or more with active or convalescent COVID-19.

The rearrangement links TRBV20-1 to TRBJ1-2; D unresolved. CDR3 length: 12 amino acids. Germline loops: CDR1 DFQATT, CDR2 SNEGSKA (reference sequence). Trimming took off 3 bases at V and 5 bases at J, with 10 bases between the two ends. The DNA of the CDR3 is TGCAGTGCTAGTACCGGAGATTATGGCTACACCTTC. Translation gives CSASTGDYGYTF.

This clone was counted only a few times. This sequence joins TRBV7-9 and TRBJ2-6; 8 bases map to TRBD2. The CDR3 has 18 amino acids. V was pared by 4 bases and J by 0 bases, with 8 bases of the junction left unmatched. Germline V gene sequence: CDR1 SEHNR, CDR2 FQNEAQ (reference sequence). CDR3 DNA: TGTGCCAGCAGCTCGTATCAACGGGGGGGCTCTGGGGCCAACGTCCTGACTTTC. It specifies CASSSYQRGGSGANVLTF.

In DNA, the CDR3 is TGTGCCAGCTCTCGGTCCGGGACAGGGGGTTCCCCTAACTATGGCTACACCTTC. It specifies CASSRSGTGGSPNYGYTF. This chain links TRBV18 with TRBJ1-2; 11 bases fit TRBD1. Germline assignment: CDR1 KGHSH and CDR2 LQKENI. The CDR3 loop spans 18 amino acids. Losses at the gene ends were 6 bases for V and 0 bases for J; bases not matched to a gene: 12.

The J gene is TRBJ2-5, the V gene TRBV5-5; D is undetermined. V dropped 4 bases and J dropped 3 bases, with 10 bases sitting between them. CDR3 length equals 13 residues. Germline CDR1 and CDR2: SGHKS and YYEKEE (reference sequence). CDR3 sequence: CASSHLPEETQYF. In DNA form, the CDR3 reads TGTGCCAGCAGCCACCTACCGGAAGAGACCCAGTACTTC.

This clone has only a few counts. J is TRBJ1-2 and V is TRBV28, with no clear D. V was pared by 2 bases and J by 5 bases, with 15 bases between. CDR1 MDHEN and CDR2 SYDVKM come from the germline V gene. CDR3 length equals 15 residues. CDR3 in amino acids: CASSLDPGLMYGYTF. CDR3 DNA: TGTGCCAGCAGTTTAGACCCTGGACTGATGTATGGCTACACCTTC.

The gene calls are TRBV18 and TRBJ1-5; D ambiguous. Germline V gene data show CDR1 as KGHSH and CDR2 as LQKENI. This CDR3 has 13 amino acids. V was pared by 3 bases and J by 5 bases, with 8 bases between. This chain's CDR3 is CASSPSLDQPQHF. CDR3 coding DNA: TGTGCCAGCTCACCTTCTTTAGATCAGCCCCAGCATTTT.

This clone appeared a single time. J is TRBJ2-5 and V is TRBV6-6, with a weak D call TRBD1 (6 bases). The CDR3 is 12 residues long. Germline CDR1 MNHNY, CDR2 SVGAGI (reference sequence). Deletions cut 7 bases from V and 2 bases from J, with 8 bases between. The CDR3 DNA sequence: TGTGCCAGCACAGGGGCACAAGAGACCCAGTACTTC. Residues: CASTGAQETQYF.

This rearrangement joins TRBV5-1 to TRBJ1-2; 10 nucleotides line up with TRBD1. V lost 4 bases to trimming and J lost 6 bases; unmatched junction nucleotides: 6. Germline CDR1 reads SGHRS; CDR2 reads YFSETQ. The CDR3 sequence is 14 residues long. CDR3 residues: CASSIRQGADGYTF. The CDR3 coding sequence is TGCGCCAGCAGCATACGACAGGGGGCCGATGGCTACACCTTC.

J is TRBJ1-2 and V is TRBV14; D might be TRBD1 (6 bases). CDR3 size: 14 residues. The ends were cut back, 1 base at V and 3 bases at J, with 9 bases in the middle. The germline gives CDR1 SGHDN, CDR2 FVKESK. The CDR3 DNA reads TGTGCCAGCAGCCAAGGACAGGCTGACTATGGCTACACCTTC. Amino acid sequence: CASSQGQADYGYTF.

The genes are TRBV10-1 and TRBJ2-3; 13 bases line up with TRBD2. Germline V CDR1 and CDR2: WNHNN, SYGVQD (reference sequence). V lost 4 bases to trimming and J lost 3 bases; unmatched junction nucleotides: 4. The CDR3 contains 16 residues. DNA of the CDR3: TGCGCCAGCAGTGGGACTAGCGGGGGAGGGACAGATACGCAGTATTTT. Translating it yields CASSGTSGGGTDTQYF.

The CDR3 sequence is CASNPTGSSDEQYF. The CDR3 nucleotides read TGTGCCAGTAACCCGACGGGGAGTAGCGACGAGCAGTACTTC. The chain joins TRBV19 to TRBJ2-7; D is possibly TRBD2 (5 bases). Germline lookup yields CDR1 LNHDA and CDR2 SQIVND (reference sequence). The length of the CDR3 is 14 residues. V lost 7 bases to trimming and J lost 5 bases, with 18 bases between them.

The V and J genes are TRBV7-4 and TRBJ1-3, with TRBD1 as a possible D gene (6 bases). Trimming cost V 5 bases and J 4 bases, with 18 bases left between them. Looked up from germline, CDR1 is SGHVT and CDR2 is SQSDAQ. The CDR3 extends over 16 amino acids. This chain's CDR3 is CASSRGSGVSGNTIYF. The DNA of the CDR3 is TGTGCCAGCAGCCGGGGCTCAGGGGTTTCCGGAAACACCATATATTTT.

V is TRBV7-6 and J is TRBJ2-7; TRBD1 aligns across 10 bases. With V trimmed by 5 bases and J by 5 bases, 18 bases remained unmatched. CDR3 size: 18 residues. Germline-derived CDR1 and CDR2 are SGHVS and FNYEAQ. The CDR3 loop is CASSGTPDLAGTGDEQYF. The CDR3 bases are TGTGCCAGCAGCGGAACCCCCGACCTGGCCGGGACAGGGGACGAGCAGTACTTC.

The V and J genes are TRBV5-1 and TRBJ1-2, with 8 bases lining up with TRBD1. The germline V gene encodes CDR1 SGHRS and CDR2 YFSETQ. CDR3 size: 12 residues. The ends lost 4 bases at V and 8 bases at J; junction bases unmatched: 4. The CDR3 sequence: CASSQGAGGYTF. DNA of the CDR3: TGCGCCAGCAGCCAGGGGGCTGGGGGCTACACCTTC.

The J gene is TRBJ1-2, the V gene TRBV6-5, with 10 bases matching TRBD1. Germline CDR1 MNHEY, CDR2 SVGAGI. The CDR3 runs 16 residues. J gave up 0 bases and V 2 bases, and 3 bases lay outside the gene matches. The CDR3 is CASSYLGTGANYGYTF. Here the CDR3 DNA reads TGTGCCAGCAGTTACCTCGGGACAGGGGCTAACTATGGCTACACCTTC.

V gene TRBV9 combines with J gene TRBJ2-1; 8 nucleotides line up with TRBD2. The CDR3 covers 14 residues. Germline trimming cut 5 bases from V and 8 bases from J; bases unmatched to any gene: 9. Germline lookup yields CDR1 SGDLS and CDR2 YYNGEE. CDR3 sequence reads: CASRDERGSDEQFF. The CDR3 DNA follows: TGTGCCAGCAGGGACGAGCGGGGGAGCGATGAGCAGTTCTTC.

This clone was counted a few times. V is TRBV9 and J is TRBJ1-4, with D perhaps matching TRBD1 (6 bases). Per germline, CDR1 SGDLS and CDR2 YYNGEE. The CDR3 loop spans 15 amino acids. The V and J ends lost 4 bases and 5 bases respectively, with 15 bases between them. CDR3 bases: TGTGCCAGCAGCCTTACCGGGACACCGAATGAAAAACTGTTTTTT. Translated: CASSLTGTPNEKLFF.

This sequence joins TRBV25-1 and TRBJ1-2; 8 positions agree with TRBD1. In germline, CDR1 is MGHDK, CDR2 SYGVNS. V lost 7 bases and J lost 6; bases outside the gene matches: 4. The CDR3 is 12 amino acids. DNA of the CDR3: TGTGCCAGCATGGACAGGGCCGATGGCTACACCTTC. It translates to CASMDRADGYTF.

This rearrangement joins TRBV28 to TRBJ1-2; D is uncertain. The CDR3 length is 14 residues. V lost 6 bases and J lost 3, with 14 bases in between. Germline V gene sequence: CDR1 MDHEN, CDR2 SYDVKM. The CDR3 nucleotides read TGTGCCAGCAGCACGATGGGAGCTTACTATGGCTACACCTTC. This encodes CASSTMGAYYGYTF.

This chain connects TRBV7-8 to TRBJ2-5, with D possibly TRBD2 on 6 matching bases. The germline gives CDR1 SGHVS, CDR2 FQNEAQ. Trimming left V 5 bases short and J 3 bases short, with 10 bases between. The CDR3 extends over 13 amino acids. The CDR3 coding sequence is TGTGCCAGCAGCCGGACTAAAAAAGAGACCCAGTACTTC. Translation: CASSRTKKETQYF.

This clone came up many times. This chain links TRBV2 with TRBJ2-5; D possibly corresponds to TRBD1 (5 bases). The CDR3 length is 17 residues. The germline gives CDR1 SNHLY, CDR2 FYNNEI. The V and J ends lost 5 bases and 0 bases respectively, with 19 bases between them. Written as DNA, the CDR3 is TGTGCCAGCAGTTCCTCCGTTGGGGCCCGCTACCAAGAGACCCAGTACTTC. This gives the protein CASSSSVGARYQETQYF.

J is TRBJ1-1 and V is TRBV2; 9 bases line up with TRBD1. V shed 6 bases and J 3 bases; nucleotides not matched to a gene: 8. Per the germline V gene, CDR1 is SNHLY and CDR2 is FYNNEI. The CDR3 is 15 amino acids. The CDR3: CASRGQGTRDTEAFF. The DNA of the CDR3 is TGTGCCAGCAGGGGACAGGGAACTAGGGACACTGAAGCTTTCTTT.

V gene TRBV6-5 combines with J gene TRBJ2-2; 9 bases agree with TRBD2. This CDR3 is built from 15 residues. After removal of 10 bases from V and 5 bases from J, the junction contained 11 bases not matched to a gene. Germline assignment: CDR1 MNHEY and CDR2 SVGAGI. The CDR3 sequence is CATHLSSGGTGELFF. The DNA for the CDR3 is TGTGCCACCCACCTATCGAGCGGGGGGACCGGGGAGCTGTTTTTT.

V usage is TRBV14 and J usage is TRBJ1-4, with D possibly matching TRBD1 (6 bases). V lost 5 bases and J lost 12, with 16 bases in between. Germline assignment: CDR1 SGHDN and CDR2 FVKESK. This CDR3 is 13 amino acids long. The CDR3 protein is CASSGWGPLELFF. The CDR3 DNA reads as TGTGCCAGCAGCGGTTGGGGGCCCTTAGAACTGTTTTTT.

This clone was observed a handful of times. The gene calls are TRBV27 and TRBJ1-2, with a possible D match to TRBD1 (5 bases). Germline values: CDR1 MNHEY, CDR2 SMNVEV (reference sequence). Trimming removed 5 bases from V and 4 bases from J, with 14 bases in between. This CDR3 is built from 14 residues. CDR3 in amino acids: CASSPSDSVYGYTF. The CDR3 nucleotides are TGTGCCAGCAGTCCAAGCGACAGCGTCTATGGCTACACCTTC.

The rearrangement joins TRBV6-5 to TRBJ1-2; tentatively, D is TRBD1 (6 bases). Germline V gives CDR1 MNHEY, CDR2 SVGAGI. V lost 5 bases and J 2 bases, leaving 9 bases between the germline ends. The CDR3 totals 13 residues. CDR3 in DNA: TGTGCCAGCAGTACCGGGACAAACTATGGCTACACCTTC. It codes for CASSTGTNYGYTF.

The rearrangement joins TRBV27 to TRBJ1-5; 12 nucleotides agree with TRBD1. The CDR3 runs to 17 residues. Germline CDR1 reads MNHEY; CDR2 reads SMNVEV (reference sequence). V lost 7 bases and J lost 6; bases outside the gene matches: 13. The CDR3 protein is CASTTRRGQGAFQPQHF. Written as DNA, the CDR3 is TGTGCCAGCACCACCAGAAGGGGACAGGGGGCGTTTCAGCCCCAGCATTTT.

The chain has TRBV5-1 and TRBJ2-5; D uncertain. Germline assignment: CDR1 SGHRS and CDR2 YFSETQ. The CDR3 covers 14 residues. V lost 1 base to trimming and J lost 5 bases, with 12 bases between them. The CDR3 loop reads CASSLMGPRETQYF. The DNA of the CDR3 is TGCGCCAGCAGCTTGATGGGTCCCAGGGAGACCCAGTACTTC.

The chain has TRBV9 and TRBJ2-1; D is perhaps TRBD2 (6 bases). The CDR3 runs 15 residues. The germline V gene encodes CDR1 SGDLS and CDR2 YYNGEE. V was cut by 0 bases and J by 4 bases, with 11 bases left in between. The CDR3: CASSVGLEAYNEQFF. The DNA for the CDR3 is TGTGCCAGCAGCGTAGGACTAGAGGCGTACAATGAGCAGTTCTTC.

This CDR3 reads CASKVVAGGLNEQFF. The DNA for the CDR3 is TGTGCCAGCAAAGTCGTAGCGGGGGGGCTCAATGAGCAGTTCTTC. The chain has TRBV5-6 and TRBJ2-1; 11 bases map to TRBD2. V lost 6 bases and J lost 6; bases outside the gene matches: 8. Germline CDR1 is SGHDT and CDR2 is YYEEEE. The CDR3 is made up of 15 amino acids.

The chain is built from TRBV11-2 and TRBJ2-5; 10 bases line up with TRBD2. The CDR3 extends over 16 amino acids. The germline gives CDR1 SGHAT, CDR2 FQNNGV. Unmatched junction bases numbered 10, after V lost 4 bases and J lost 5 bases. CDR3 residues: CASSSYLAGVRETQYF. CDR3 coding DNA: TGTGCCAGCAGCTCGTACCTAGCGGGGGTGAGGGAGACCCAGTACTTC.

The chain has TRBV9 and TRBJ1-2; 9 bases line up with TRBD1. Germline lookup yields CDR1 SGDLS and CDR2 YYNGEE. The J segment lost 2 bases and the V segment lost 0 bases, leaving 2 bases of the junction unmatched. The CDR3 loop spans 15 amino acids. CDR3 sequence reads: CASSVEGQGNYGYTF. The CDR3 DNA follows: TGTGCCAGCAGCGTAGAGGGACAGGGAAACTATGGCTACACCTTC.